The 16 T cell receptor beta chains reported below all come from one sample, sequenced in a study of T cell responses to AZD1222 COVID-19 vaccine. Using immunoSEQ multiplex PCR, the repertoire was profiled, and TCRdb retains in-frame clones only, with some absent. The sample has 120,000 to 150,000 clones, about 93% seen once. This sample comprised peripheral blood, obtained on day 0 of MenACWY control vaccination. These receptors came from an adult in good health.

This sequence joins TRBV5-8 and TRBJ2-2; D gene ambiguous. The CDR3 covers 13 residues. V lost 1 base to trimming and J lost 3 bases, with 4 bases between them. Germline V CDR1 and CDR2: SGHTS, YDEGEE. Here the CDR3 DNA reads TGTGCCAGCAGCTTGCAGTACACCGGGGAGCTGTTTTTT. Amino acids: CASSLQYTGELFF. Using reference TRBV5-8 and TRBJ2-2 for the parts outside the CDR3, the full variable domain is EAGVTQSPTHLIKTRGQQATLRCSPISGHTSVYWYQQALGLGLQFLLWYDEGEERNRGNFPPRFSGRQFPNYSSELNVNALELEDSALYLCASSLQYTGELFFGEGSRLTVL.

The chain has TRBV28 and TRBJ1-1, with D maybe TRBD1 (6 bases). Per the germline V gene, CDR1 is MDHEN and CDR2 is SYDVKM. The CDR3 is 15 amino acids. The V and J ends lost 4 bases and 3 bases respectively, with 15 bases between them. The CDR3 loop is CASSSNDRRHTEAFF. The CDR3 region has the DNA TGTGCCAGCAGTTCCAATGACAGGCGACACACTGAAGCTTTCTTT. Full variable domain (rest looked up from reference TRBV28 and TRBJ1-1): DVKVTQSSRYLVKRTGEKVFLECVQDMDHENMFWYRQDPGLGLRLIYFSYDVKMKEKGDIPEGYSVSREKKERFSLILESASTNQTSMYLCASSSNDRRHTEAFFGQGTRLTVV.

The chain couples TRBV12-5 to TRBJ2-2; D remains unclear. The germline V and J ends were trimmed by 3 bases and 4 bases, with 18 bases remaining between them. CDR1 LGHNT and CDR2 FRNRAP come from the germline V gene. The CDR3 contains 17 residues. CDR3 in amino acids: CASGFGLTPRATGELFF. In nucleotides, the CDR3 is TGTGCTAGTGGTTTCGGGCTGACCCCCCGGGCCACCGGGGAGCTGTTTTTT.

The chain links TRBV29-1 to TRBJ2-7; 9 nucleotides match TRBD1. V dropped 0 bases and J dropped 4; count of bases not matched to a gene: 7. This CDR3 has 15 residues. Per germline, CDR1 SQVTM and CDR2 ANQGSEA. CDR3 sequence: CSVEETGQGPYEQYF. DNA of the CDR3: TGCAGCGTTGAAGAGACGGGACAGGGCCCATACGAGCAGTACTTC.

V usage is TRBV27 and J usage is TRBJ2-7; TRBD1 matches at 7 bases. Germline values: CDR1 MNHEY, CDR2 SMNVEV (reference sequence). V lost 0 bases to trimming and J lost 3 bases; unmatched junction nucleotides: 8. The CDR3 loop spans 16 amino acids. The CDR3: CASSLSGQARGYEQYF. DNA of the CDR3: TGTGCCAGCAGTTTATCTGGACAGGCGAGAGGCTACGAGCAGTACTTC.

The rearrangement links TRBV5-1 to TRBJ2-5; 8 bases agree with TRBD1. The CDR3 extends over 14 amino acids. V was pared by 0 bases and J by 4 bases, with 2 bases of the junction left unmatched. Germline V gene sequence: CDR1 SGHRS, CDR2 YFSETQ. CDR3 DNA sequence: TGCGCCAGCAGCTTGGTTCAGGGGGCAGAGACCCAGTACTTC. Its translation is CASSLVQGAETQYF. Full variable domain (outside the CDR3, taken from reference TRBV5-1 and TRBJ2-5): KAGVTQTPRYLIKTRGQQVTLSCSPISGHRSVSWYQQTPGQGLQFLFEYFSETQRNKGNFPGRFSGRQFSNSRSEMNVSTLELGDSALYLCASSLVQGAETQYFGPGTRLLVL.

The chain combines TRBV10-2 with TRBJ2-7, with D uncertain. The CDR3 runs 13 residues. The V gene's germline CDR1 is WSHSY and CDR2 SAAADI. V gave up 4 bases and J gave up 3 bases, with 10 bases separating them. CDR3 loop: CASSVGNYYEQYF. In DNA form, the CDR3 reads TGCGCCAGCAGTGTGGGGAACTACTACGAGCAGTACTTC.

This rearrangement joins TRBV5-1 to TRBJ2-7; D possibly corresponds to TRBD1 (6 bases). The V gene lost 0 bases and the J gene lost 8 bases, with 12 bases spanning the gap. CDR1 SGHRS and CDR2 YFSETQ come from the germline V gene. The CDR3 has 13 amino acids. The CDR3 is CASSLEGELQQYF. Here the CDR3 DNA reads TGCGCCAGCAGCTTGGAGGGGGAACTCCAGCAGTACTTC. The full variable domain, completed using reference TRBV5-1 and TRBJ2-7, is KAGVTQTPRYLIKTRGQQVTLSCSPISGHRSVSWYQQTPGQGLQFLFEYFSETQRNKGNFPGRFSGRQFSNSRSEMNVSTLELGDSALYLCASSLEGELQQYFGPGTRLTVT.

The chain employs TRBV27 and TRBJ1-1; no clear D. Trimming removed 1 base from V and 4 bases from J, with 16 bases in between. CDR3 size: 16 residues. Germline V gene sequence: CDR1 MNHEY, CDR2 SMNVEV (reference sequence). This chain's CDR3 is CASSLFLPKSPTEAFF. Here the CDR3 DNA reads TGTGCCAGCAGTTTATTCCTTCCTAAATCCCCCACTGAAGCTTTCTTT.

The genes are TRBV5-4 and TRBJ2-1; no reliable D call. CDR3 length: 15 residues. Trimming cost V 3 bases and J 0 bases, with 10 bases left between them. Germline V gene sequence: CDR1 SGHNT, CDR2 YYREEE (reference sequence). CDR3 nucleotide sequence: TGTGCCAGCAGCTCCGAAATGAGCTCCTACAATGAGCAGTTCTTC. It encodes CASSSEMSSYNEQFF.

This clone has more than one count but fewer than ten. V usage is TRBV19 and J usage is TRBJ1-3; D possibly corresponds to TRBD1 (5 bases). The CDR3 sequence is 13 residues long. Trimming took 5 bases from V and 0 from J, leaving 5 bases between them. CDR1 and CDR2 from the germline V gene are LNHDA and SQIVND (reference sequence). CDR3 coding DNA: TGTGCCAGTAGTGACAGCTCTGGAAACACCATATATTTT. This encodes CASSDSSGNTIYF.

This chain connects TRBV19 to TRBJ1-2, with D possibly matching TRBD1 (5 bases). V lost 5 bases and J lost 0, with 10 bases in between. This CDR3 contains 14 residues. CDR1 and CDR2 from the germline V gene are LNHDA and SQIVND (reference sequence). DNA for the CDR3: TGTGCCAGTAGTGTTGGGGGGACTAACTATGGCTACACCTTC. It codes for CASSVGGTNYGYTF.

The V and J genes are TRBV7-8 and TRBJ1-5; D unresolved. CDR1 is SGHVS and CDR2 is FQNEAQ in the germline V gene. The CDR3 is 15 residues long. V lost 1 base and J lost 0, with 7 bases in between. CDR3 sequence (DNA): TGTGCCAGCAGCTTAGGGGCCTATAGCAATCAGCCCCAGCATTTT. The encoded protein is CASSLGAYSNQPQHF.

The chain joins TRBV9 to TRBJ1-2; unclear D gene. With 4 bases removed from V and 7 bases from J, the gap between germline ends came to 20 bases. Germline lookup yields CDR1 SGDLS and CDR2 YYNGEE. The CDR3 loop spans 15 amino acids. The CDR3 DNA reads TGTGCCAGCAGCCCCAGAGAGGTTCCGGGGTCTGGCTACACCTTC. It is translated as CASSPREVPGSGYTF.

J is TRBJ2-2 and V is TRBV9, with 14 positions matching TRBD2. Looked up from germline, CDR1 is SGDLS and CDR2 is YYNGEE. Losses at the gene ends were 0 bases for V and 1 base for J; bases not matched to a gene: 8. The length of the CDR3 is 20 residues. CDR3: CASSVGGTSGGYLNTGELFF. CDR3 bases: TGTGCCAGCAGCGTAGGAGGGACTAGCGGGGGATACTTGAACACCGGGGAGCTGTTTTTT. Together with reference TRBV9 and TRBJ2-2, the CDR3 gives the full variable domain: DSGVTQTPKHLITATGQRVTLRCSPRSGDLSVYWYQQSLDQGLQFLIQYYNGEERAKGNILERFSAQQFPDLHSELNLSSLELGDSALYFCASSVGGTSGGYLNTGELFFGEGSRLTVL.

The gene calls are TRBV15 and TRBJ1-2; possibly TRBD1 for D (5 bases). CDR3 length: 16 residues. The germline CDR1 and CDR2 sequences are LNHNV and YYDKDF (reference sequence). V was shortened by 6 bases and J by 3 bases, with 20 bases between the two germline ends. The DNA of the CDR3 is TGTGCCACCAGGAAGGGCAGGGCCCTTGACTACTATGGCTACACCTTC. Protein sequence: CATRKGRALDYYGYTF.